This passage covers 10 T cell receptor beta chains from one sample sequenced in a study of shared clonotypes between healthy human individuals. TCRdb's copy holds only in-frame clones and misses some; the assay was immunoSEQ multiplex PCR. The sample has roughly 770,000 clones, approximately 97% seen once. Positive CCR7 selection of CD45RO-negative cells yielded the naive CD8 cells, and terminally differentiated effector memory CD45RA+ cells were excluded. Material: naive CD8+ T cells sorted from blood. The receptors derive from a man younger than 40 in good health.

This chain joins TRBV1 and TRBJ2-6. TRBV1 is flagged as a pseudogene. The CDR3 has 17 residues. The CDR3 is CTSRVLGLCTRANVLTF. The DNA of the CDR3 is TGCACCAGCAGGGTTCTGGGTTTGTGCACTCGGGCCAACGTCCTGACTTTC.

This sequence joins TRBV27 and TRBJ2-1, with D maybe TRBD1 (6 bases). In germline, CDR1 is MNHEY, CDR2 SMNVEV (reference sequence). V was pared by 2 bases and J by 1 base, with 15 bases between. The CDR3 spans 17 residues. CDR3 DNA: TGTGCCAGCAGTTTAAGGTGGGCCCAGGGGTCCTACAATGAGCAGTTCTTC. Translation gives CASSLRWAQGSYNEQFF.

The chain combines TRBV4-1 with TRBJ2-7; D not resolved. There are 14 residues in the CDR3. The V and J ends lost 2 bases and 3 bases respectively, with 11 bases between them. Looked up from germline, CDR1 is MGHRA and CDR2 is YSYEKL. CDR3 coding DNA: TGCGCCAGCAGCCAATCCAGCCCAAACTACGAGCAGTACTTC. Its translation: CASSQSSPNYEQYF.

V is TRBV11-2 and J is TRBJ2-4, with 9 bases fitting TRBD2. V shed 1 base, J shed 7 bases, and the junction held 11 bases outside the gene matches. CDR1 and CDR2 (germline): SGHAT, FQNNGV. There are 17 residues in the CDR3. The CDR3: CASSLVLSGSLLNIQYF. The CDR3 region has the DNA TGTGCCAGCAGCTTAGTCCTTAGCGGGAGCCTCTTGAACATTCAGTACTTC.

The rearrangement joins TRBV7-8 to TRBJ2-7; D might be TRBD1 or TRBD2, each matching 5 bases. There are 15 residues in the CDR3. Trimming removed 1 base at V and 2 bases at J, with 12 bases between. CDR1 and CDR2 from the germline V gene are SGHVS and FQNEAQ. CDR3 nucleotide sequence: TGTGCCAGCAGCTTAGTGGGGACGGAAACCTACGAGCAGTACTTC. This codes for CASSLVGTETYEQYF.

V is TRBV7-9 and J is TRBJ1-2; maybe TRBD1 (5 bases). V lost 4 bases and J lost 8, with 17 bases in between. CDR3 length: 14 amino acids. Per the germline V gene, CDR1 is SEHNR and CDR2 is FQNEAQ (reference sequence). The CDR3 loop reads CASSYPGGGKGYTF. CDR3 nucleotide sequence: TGTGCCAGCAGCTACCCGGGCGGGGGTAAGGGCTACACCTTC.

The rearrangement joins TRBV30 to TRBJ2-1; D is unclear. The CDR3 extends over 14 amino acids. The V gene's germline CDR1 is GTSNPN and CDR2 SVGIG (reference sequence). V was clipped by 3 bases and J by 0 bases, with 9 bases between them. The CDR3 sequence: CAWRFESSYNEQFF. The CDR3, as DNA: TGTGCCTGGAGGTTTGAGAGCTCCTACAATGAGCAGTTCTTC. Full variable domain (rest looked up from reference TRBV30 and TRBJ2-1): SQTIHQWPATLVQPVGSPLSLECTVEGTSNPNLYWYRQAAGRGLQLLFYSVGIGQISSEVPQNLSASRPQDRQFILSSKKLLLSDSGFYLCAWRFESSYNEQFFGPGTRLTVL.

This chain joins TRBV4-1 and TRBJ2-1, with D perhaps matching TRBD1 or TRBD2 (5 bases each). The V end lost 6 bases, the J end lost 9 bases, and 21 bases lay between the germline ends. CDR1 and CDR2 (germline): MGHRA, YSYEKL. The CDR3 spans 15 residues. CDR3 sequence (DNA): TGCGCCAGCAGTCCAATGCCTTTGGGGGTGGGTGAGCAGTTCTTC. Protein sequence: CASSPMPLGVGEQFF.

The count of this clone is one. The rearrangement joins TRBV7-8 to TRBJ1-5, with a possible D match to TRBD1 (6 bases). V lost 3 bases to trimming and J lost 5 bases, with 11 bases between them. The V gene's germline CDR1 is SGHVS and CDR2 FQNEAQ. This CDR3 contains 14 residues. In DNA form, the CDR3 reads TGTGCCAGCAGCTTGCAGGGGCTCCATCAGCCCCAGCATTTT. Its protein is CASSLQGLHQPQHF. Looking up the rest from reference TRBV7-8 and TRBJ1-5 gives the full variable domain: GAGVSQSPRYKVAKRGQDVALRCDPISGHVSLFWYQQALGQGPEFLTYFQNEAQLDKSGLPSDRFFAERPEGSVSTLKIQRTQQEDSAVYLCASSLQGLHQPQHFGDGTRLSIL.

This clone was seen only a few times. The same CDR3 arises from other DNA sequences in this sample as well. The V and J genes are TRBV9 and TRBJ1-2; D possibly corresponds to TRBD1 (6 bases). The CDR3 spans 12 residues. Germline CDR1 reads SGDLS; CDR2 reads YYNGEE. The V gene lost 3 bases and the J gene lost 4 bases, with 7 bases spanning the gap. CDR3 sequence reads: CASSDRAYGYTF. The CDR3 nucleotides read TGTGCCAGCAGCGACAGGGCCTATGGCTACACCTTC.